These T cell receptor beta chains were read from a single sample in a study of T cells in Graves' hyperthyroidism and ophthalmopathy. TCRdb itself ran the multiplex PCR reads through MiXCR, one entry per CDR3 protein. The sample has 110,000 to 150,000 distinct CDR3 sequences; about 20% are singletons. Sequenced input: blood. Receptors originate from a woman aged 45 to 65 with Graves' hyperthyroidism that later progressed to Graves' ophthalmopathy. Both conserved end residues are part of each CDR3. The order of the fields is D gene, J gene, clone size, V gene, CDR3 DNA, CDR3 protein. The D gene is left open where the match is weak. A row's size may be missing; if present it is once, few, many or a size class.

. | TRBJ2-1 | many | TRBV27 | TGTGCCAGCACCGCCAGGGCCGGTGAGCAGTTCTTC | CASTARAGEQFF
. | TRBJ1-5 | . | TRBV2 | TGTGCCAGCAGTGAGGAGGGTAAACAGCCCCAGCATTTT | CASSEEGKQPQHF
. | TRBJ2-5 | . | TRBV5-1 | TGCGCCAGCAGCCTGGAGGAGTCGCCTCTAGCGCCGACTCAAGAGACCCAGTACTTC | CASSLEESPLAPTQETQYF
. | TRBJ2-7 | many | TRBV30 | TGTGCCTGGAGTGATCTGGAACCGAGCTCCTACGAGCAGTACTTC | CAWSDLEPSSYEQYF
TRBD1 | TRBJ2-7 | many | TRBV20-1 | TGCAGTGCTCAACCCCGACAGGGGCCAAGCTCCTACGAGCAGTACTTC | CSAQPRQGPSSYEQYF
. | TRBJ1-6 | . | TRBV27 | TGTGCCAGCAGTTTAGGGCAGGGCACACCCCTCCACTTT | CASSLGQGTPLHF
TRBD2 | TRBJ2-3 | . | TRBV11-2 | TGTGCCAGCAGCTCGTGGGGTAGCGGGCAGCAGGTCATAGATACGCAGTATTTT | CASSSWGSGQQVIDTQYF
TRBD1 | TRBJ2-6 | many | TRBV20-1 | TGCAGTGCTAACACACAGGGGGTGTCTGGGGCCAACGTCCTGACTTTC | CSANTQGVSGANVLTF
. | TRBJ1-5 | . | TRBV6-1 | TGTGCCAGCCGTACCGGGACGCCAGGTCAGCCCCAGCATTTT | CASRTGTPGQPQHF
. | TRBJ2-5 | few | TRBV2 | TGTGCCAGCAGTGAAGGTATGGGGGCGGAGGAGACCCAGTACTTC | CASSEGMGAEETQYF
. | TRBJ1-1 | . | TRBV7-2 | TGTGCCAGCAGCAATCGGGGGATTAAGAACACTGAAGCTTTCTTT | CASSNRGIKNTEAFF
. | TRBJ2-7 | few | TRBV7-9 | TGTGCCAGCAGCTTAGCCGGTTTCTACGAGCAGTACTTC | CASSLAGFYEQYF
TRBD1 | TRBJ2-3 | many | TRBV28 | TGTGCCTTAAGACAGGGGAATACGCAGTATTTT | CALRQGNTQYF
. | TRBJ2-3 | few | TRBV29-1 | TGCAGCGTTGGGGGGAGAGTAGATACGCAGTATTTT | CSVGGRVDTQYF
TRBD1 | TRBJ2-7 | . | TRBV2 | TGTGCCAGCAGTGAGGGGACAGGGCGCTACGAGCAGTACTTC | CASSEGTGRYEQYF
. | TRBJ1-1 | . | TRBV20-1 | TGCAGTGCTAGGTCGGCCAGCATGAACACTGAAGCTTTCTTT | CSARSASMNTEAFF
. | TRBJ2-2 | . | TRBV19 | TGTGCCAGTAGTAGAAACGGGCGGGGCACGAACACCGGGGAGCTGTTTTTT | CASSRNGRGTNTGELFF
TRBD2 | TRBJ2-1 | many | TRBV20-1 | TGCAGTGCTAGACCCGAAGCGGGACGCTACAATGAGCAGTTCTTC | CSARPEAGRYNEQFF
. | TRBJ1-2 | many | TRBV20-1 | TGCAGTGCTAGAGATTTACAGGCCTATGGCTACACCTTC | CSARDLQAYGYTF
. | TRBJ2-5 | many | TRBV7-9 | TGTGCCAGCAGCTTATTAAGGAACCGGGGTATGGAGACCCAGTACTTC | CASSLLRNRGMETQYF